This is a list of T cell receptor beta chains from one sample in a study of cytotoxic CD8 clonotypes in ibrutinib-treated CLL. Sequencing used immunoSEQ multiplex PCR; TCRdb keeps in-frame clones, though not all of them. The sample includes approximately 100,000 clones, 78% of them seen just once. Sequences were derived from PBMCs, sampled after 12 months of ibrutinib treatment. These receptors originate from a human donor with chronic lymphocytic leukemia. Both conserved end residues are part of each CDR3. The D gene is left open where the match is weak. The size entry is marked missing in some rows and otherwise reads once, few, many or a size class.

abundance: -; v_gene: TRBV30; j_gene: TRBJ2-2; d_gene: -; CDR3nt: TGTGCCTGCGCCCCAGGGGACCGAAACACCGGGGAGCTGTTTTTT; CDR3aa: CACAPGDRNTGELFF
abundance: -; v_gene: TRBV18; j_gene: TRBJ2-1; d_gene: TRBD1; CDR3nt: TGTGCCAGCTCAGGGACAGGGGGGAATGAGCAGTTCTTC; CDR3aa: CASSGTGGNEQFF
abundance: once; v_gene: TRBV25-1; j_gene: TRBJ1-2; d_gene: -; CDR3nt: TGTGCCAGCAGGGGGGATACTTACTATGGCTACACCTTC; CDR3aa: CASRGDTYYGYTF
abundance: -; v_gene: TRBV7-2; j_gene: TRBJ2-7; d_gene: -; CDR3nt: TGTGCCAGCAGCTTCAGGGGTCGCGGCGAGCAGTACTTC; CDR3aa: CASSFRGRGEQYF
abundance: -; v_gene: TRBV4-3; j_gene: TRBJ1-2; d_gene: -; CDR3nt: TGCGCCAGCAGCCAAGACGGAGGGAACTATGGCTACACCTTC; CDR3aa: CASSQDGGNYGYTF
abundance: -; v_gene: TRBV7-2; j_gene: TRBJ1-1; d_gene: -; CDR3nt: TGTGCCAGCCTGTCAGGGAAGGCCACTGAAGCTTTCTTT; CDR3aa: CASLSGKATEAFF
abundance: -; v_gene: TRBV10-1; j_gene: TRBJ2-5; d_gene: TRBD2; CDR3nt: TGCGCCAGCAGTGTTTCGGGGGGCCAAGAGACCCAGTACTTC; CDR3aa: CASSVSGGQETQYF
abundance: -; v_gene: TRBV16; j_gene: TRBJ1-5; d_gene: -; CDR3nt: TGTGCCAGCAGCCAATTATCCGGGGATCAACAGCCCCAGCATTTT; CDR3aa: CASSQLSGDQQPQHF
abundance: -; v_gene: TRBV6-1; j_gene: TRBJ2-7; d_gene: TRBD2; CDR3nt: TGTGCCAGCAGCCGCACTAGCGGGGATACCTACGAGCAGTACTTC; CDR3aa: CASSRTSGDTYEQYF
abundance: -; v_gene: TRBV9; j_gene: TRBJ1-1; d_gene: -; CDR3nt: TGTGCCAGCAGCGCCCTAGGGGAGATGACTGAAGCTTTCTTT; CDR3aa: CASSALGEMTEAFF
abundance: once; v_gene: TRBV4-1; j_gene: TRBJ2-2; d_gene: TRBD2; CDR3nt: TGCGCCAGCAGCCGAGCGGAACTAGCGGGGGGGCCGGGGACCGGGGAGCTGTTTTTT; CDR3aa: CASSRAELAGGPGTGELFF
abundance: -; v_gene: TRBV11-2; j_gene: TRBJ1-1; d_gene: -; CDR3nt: TGTGCCAGCAGCCTTACCCCAGGGACCAGTGAAGCTTTCTTT; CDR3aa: CASSLTPGTSEAFF
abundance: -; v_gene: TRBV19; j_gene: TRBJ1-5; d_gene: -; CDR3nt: TGTGCCAGCTCCGGGGAGAGTCAGCCCCAGCATTTT; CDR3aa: CASSGESQPQHF
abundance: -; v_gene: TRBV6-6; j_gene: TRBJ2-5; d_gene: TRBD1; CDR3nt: TGTGCCAGCAGTTACCCCGGACAGGGCGGGGAGACCCAGTACTTC; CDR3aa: CASSYPGQGGETQYF
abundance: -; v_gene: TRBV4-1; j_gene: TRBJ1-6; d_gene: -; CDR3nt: TGCGCCAGCAGCCAAGAAGCGGGGTCGAGATCACCCCTCCACTTT; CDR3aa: CASSQEAGSRSPLHF
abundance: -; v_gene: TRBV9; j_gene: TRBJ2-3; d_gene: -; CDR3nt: TGTGCCAGCAGAGACGAACGGGGTACAGATACGCAGTATTTT; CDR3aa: CASRDERGTDTQYF
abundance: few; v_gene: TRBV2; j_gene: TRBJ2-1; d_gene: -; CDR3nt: TGTGCCAGCAGCGAAGGGGGGTACAATGAGCAGTTCTTC; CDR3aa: CASSEGGYNEQFF
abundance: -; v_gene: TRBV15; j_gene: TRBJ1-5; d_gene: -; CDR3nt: TGTGCCACCAGCAGTACAGGGTCCCTCTATCAGCCCCAGCATTTT; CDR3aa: CATSSTGSLYQPQHF
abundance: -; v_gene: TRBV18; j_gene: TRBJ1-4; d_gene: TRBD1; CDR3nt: TGTGCCAGCTCACCGACAGGGAGAGAAAAACTGTTTTTT; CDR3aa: CASSPTGREKLFF
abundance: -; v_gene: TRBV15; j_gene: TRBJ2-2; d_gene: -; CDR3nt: TGTGCCACCAGGCGGGGCGGGGGCAACACCGGGGAGCTGTTTTTT; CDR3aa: CATRRGGGNTGELFF
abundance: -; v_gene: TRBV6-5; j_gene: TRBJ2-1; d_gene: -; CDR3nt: TGTGCCAGCAGTGCCCCCGGGGGTTCCTACAATGAGCAGTTCTTC; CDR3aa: CASSAPGGSYNEQFF
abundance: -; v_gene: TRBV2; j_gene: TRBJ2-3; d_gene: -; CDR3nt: TGTGCCAGCAGTACCTCCCCTGACAGTGAAGGGGTTACAGATACGCAGTATTTT; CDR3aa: CASSTSPDSEGVTDTQYF
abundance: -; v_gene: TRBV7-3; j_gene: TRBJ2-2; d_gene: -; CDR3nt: TGTGCCAGCAGCCCCGTGGCGGTGAGCGCGAACACCGGGGAGCTGTTTTTT; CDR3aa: CASSPVAVSANTGELFF
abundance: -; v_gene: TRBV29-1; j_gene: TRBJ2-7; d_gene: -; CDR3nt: TGCAGCGTTGCCTTGGCCGACGAGCAGTACTTC; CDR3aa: CSVALADEQYF
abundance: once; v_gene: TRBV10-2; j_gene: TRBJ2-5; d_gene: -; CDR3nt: TGCGCCAGCAAGGCTGAGATTCTGCCCCAGTACTTC; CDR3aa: CASKAEILPQYF
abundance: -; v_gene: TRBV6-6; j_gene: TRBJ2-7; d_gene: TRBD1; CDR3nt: TGTGCCAGCAGTTACAAGGGACAGGGGGCCTACGAGCAGTACTTC; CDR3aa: CASSYKGQGAYEQYF
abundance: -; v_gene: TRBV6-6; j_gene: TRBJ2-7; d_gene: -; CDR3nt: TGTGCCTCGGGGACACCCTACGAGCAGTACTTC; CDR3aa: CASGTPYEQYF
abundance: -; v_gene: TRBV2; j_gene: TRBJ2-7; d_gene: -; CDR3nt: TGTGCCAGCAGTCGAACAGCCATCTCCTACGAGCAGTACTTC; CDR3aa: CASSRTAISYEQYF
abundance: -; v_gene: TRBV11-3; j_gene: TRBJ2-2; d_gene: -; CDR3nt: TGTGCCAGCAGCTTACAGGGCCGGGGAGCTGGGGAGCTGTTTTTT; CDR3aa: CASSLQGRGAGELFF
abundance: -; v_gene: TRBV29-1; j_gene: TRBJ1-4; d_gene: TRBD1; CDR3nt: TGCAGCGCGCAGGGGGCTGGTGAAAAACTGTTTTTT; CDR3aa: CSAQGAGEKLFF
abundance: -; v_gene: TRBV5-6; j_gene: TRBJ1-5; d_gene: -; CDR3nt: TGTGCCAGCAGCTTTAGCAATCAGCCCCAGCATTTT; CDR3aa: CASSFSNQPQHF
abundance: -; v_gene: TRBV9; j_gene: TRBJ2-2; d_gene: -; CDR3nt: TGTGCCAGCAGCGTGTCAGGGGACTTCACCGGGGAGCTGTTTTTT; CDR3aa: CASSVSGDFTGELFF
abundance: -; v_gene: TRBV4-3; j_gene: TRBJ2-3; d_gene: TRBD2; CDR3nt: TGCGCCAGCAGCCAAGTGTTACGGGGGGGCAGCACAGATACGCAGTATTTT; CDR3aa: CASSQVLRGGSTDTQYF
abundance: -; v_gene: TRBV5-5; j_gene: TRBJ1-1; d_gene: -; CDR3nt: TGTGCCAGCAGCTTTCGGACATTCAATACTGAAGCTTTCTTT; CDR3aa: CASSFRTFNTEAFF
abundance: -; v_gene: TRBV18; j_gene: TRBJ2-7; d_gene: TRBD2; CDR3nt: TGTGCCAGCTCACCAGGGACTACCAGCTACGAGCAGTACTTC; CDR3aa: CASSPGTTSYEQYF
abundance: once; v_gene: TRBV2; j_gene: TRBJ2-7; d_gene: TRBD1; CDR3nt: TGTGCCAGCAGCTCAGGGGGCGTCTACGAGCAGTACTTC; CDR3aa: CASSSGGVYEQYF
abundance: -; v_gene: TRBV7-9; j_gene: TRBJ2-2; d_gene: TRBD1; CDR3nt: TGTGCCAGCAGCCCGCGGGGACAGGGGGCCGGGGAGCTGTTTTTT; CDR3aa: CASSPRGQGAGELFF
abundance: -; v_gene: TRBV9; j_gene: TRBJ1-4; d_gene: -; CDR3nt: TGTGCCAGCAGCGCGTCGATTGAGGGACGAGAAAAACTGTTTTTT; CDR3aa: CASSASIEGREKLFF
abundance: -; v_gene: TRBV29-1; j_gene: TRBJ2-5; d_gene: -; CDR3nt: TGCAGCGTCCCCCGGAATATGGGGGAGACCCAGTACTTC; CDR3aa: CSVPRNMGETQYF
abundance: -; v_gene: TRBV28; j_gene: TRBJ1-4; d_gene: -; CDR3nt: TGTGCCAGCAGTCCGGGACGGCTTAATGAAAAACTGTTTTTT; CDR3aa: CASSPGRLNEKLFF
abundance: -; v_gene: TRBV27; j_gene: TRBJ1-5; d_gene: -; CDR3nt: TGTGCCAGCAGCCCCACACCACCCCAGCCCCAGCATTTT; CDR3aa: CASSPTPPQPQHF
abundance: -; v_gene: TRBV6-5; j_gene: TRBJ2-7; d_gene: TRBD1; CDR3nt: TGTGCCAGCAGTTACTCGAAGGACAGGGGATACGAGCAGTACTTC; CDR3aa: CASSYSKDRGYEQYF
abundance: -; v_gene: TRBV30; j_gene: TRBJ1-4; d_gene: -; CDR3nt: TGTGCCTGGAAAGCAGGGTGGTATGGTACTAATGAAAAACTGTTTTTT; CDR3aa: CAWKAGWYGTNEKLFF
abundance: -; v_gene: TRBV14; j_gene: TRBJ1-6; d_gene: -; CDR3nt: TGTGCCAGCAGCCAAGAGATGGGGGGTTATTCACCCCTCCACTTT; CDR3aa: CASSQEMGGYSPLHF
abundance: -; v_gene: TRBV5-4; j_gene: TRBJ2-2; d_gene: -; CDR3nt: TGTGCCAGCAGCTTTGGGGGCTGGAACGGGGAGCTGTTTTTT; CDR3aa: CASSFGGWNGELFF
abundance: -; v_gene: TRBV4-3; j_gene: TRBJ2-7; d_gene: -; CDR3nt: TGCGCCAGCAGCCAAGAGAAGGGGGGCTACGAGCAGTACTTC; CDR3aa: CASSQEKGGYEQYF